The T cell receptor (beta chain) described here comes from a study of shared clonotypes between healthy human individuals. About the research overall: Participating donors consisted of two women and a few men aged 18 to 49.

Some clones are missing from TCRdb's copy, which holds only in-frame ones; the method was immunoSEQ multiplex PCR. The sample records approximately 460,000 clones, 77% being singletons. The CDR3 is made up of 15 amino acids. V dropped 2 bases and J dropped 2; count of bases not matched to a gene: 6. Germline CDR1 MNHEY, CDR2 SMNVEV (reference sequence). Sequences were obtained from PBMCs. This chain connects TRBV27 to TRBJ2-7, with 7 nucleotides matching TRBD2. The sequence was obtained from a woman in her thirties or forties in good health. Some clones in this sample may be carry-over from other donors' samples. The CDR3 is CASSLGGGPAYEQYF. In DNA, the CDR3 is TGTGCCAGCAGTTTAGGGGGAGGGCCAGCCTACGAGCAGTACTTC.